Below, 3 T cell receptor beta chains from the same sample are listed, as sequenced in a study of blood T cell repertoires in COVID-19. Sequenced by immunoSEQ multiplex PCR; TCRdb stores in-frame clones only, minus some. Here the sample spans approximately 230,000 clones, roughly 89% being singletons. Sequencing was carried out using PBMCs or T cells enriched from blood (not recorded which). Receptor source: a woman between 25 and 40 years old who had recovered from COVID-19.

The chain carries TRBV12-3 or TRBV12-4 and TRBJ2-1; possibly TRBD2 for D (5 bases). V lost 1 base and J 6 bases, leaving 7 bases between the germline ends. The CDR3 has 13 amino acids. The CDR3 here is CASSLVRGNEQFF. The CDR3 DNA is TGTGCCAGCAGTTTAGTTCGGGGCAATGAGCAGTTCTTC.

This clone was detected once. The J gene is TRBJ1-2, the V gene TRBV19, with 8 bases identical to TRBD1. The CDR3 is 15 amino acids. V shed 4 bases, J shed 4 bases, and the junction held 8 bases outside the gene matches. Germline V gene sequence: CDR1 LNHDA, CDR2 SQIVND (reference sequence). Here the CDR3 reads CASSKTGTGSYGYTF. The CDR3 DNA reads as TGTGCCAGTAGTAAGACCGGGACAGGCTCCTATGGCTACACCTTC.

The chain couples TRBV4-3 to TRBJ1-1; D is ambiguous. Trimming pared 0 bases from V and 4 bases from J, leaving 12 bases between. There are 15 residues in the CDR3. The germline gives CDR1 LGHNA, CDR2 YSLEER. As DNA, the CDR3 is TGCGCCAGCAGCCAAGATCGGGGAGTGGCCACTGAAGCTTTCTTT. It specifies CASSQDRGVATEAFF.